These 24 T cell receptor beta chains share one sample of origin, sequenced in a study of patients and donors after allogeneic stem cell transplantation. TCRdb reanalysed the RT-PCR reads using MiXCR and keeps one entry per CDR3 protein. The data hold under 30,000 distinct CDR3 sequences, with 25% to 35% observed a single time. Sequenced sample: blood, either unsorted or a sorted T cell fraction (not recorded which). These receptors were collected from a human donor who was either an allogeneic HSCT recipient or a stem cell or donor lymphocyte infusion donor (not recorded which). It is not recorded whose cells these are; they may come from a transplant donor.

This clonotype occurred a few times. J is TRBJ1-1 and V is TRBV5-6, with no clear D. Germline V gene data show CDR1 as SGHDT and CDR2 as YYEEEE. The CDR3 sequence is 16 residues long. The V and J ends lost 0 bases and 0 bases respectively, with 12 bases between them. The chain's CDR3 is CASSLVGPTLNTEAFF. The CDR3 nucleotides are TGTGCCAGCAGCTTGGTTGGGCCGACCTTGAACACTGAAGCTTTCTTT.

The chain joins TRBV6-5 to TRBJ2-5; D tentatively fits TRBD1 or TRBD2 (5 bases each). The CDR3 has 13 amino acids. CDR1 and CDR2 from the germline V gene are MNHEY and SVGAGI. Trimming took off 8 bases at V and 2 bases at J, with 12 bases between the two ends. Here the CDR3 reads CASQQGVQETQYF. The DNA for the CDR3 is TGTGCCAGCCAGCAGGGAGTACAAGAGACCCAGTACTTC.

There are a few counts of this clonotype. The chain has TRBV10-3 and TRBJ1-3; unclear D gene. The CDR3 totals 12 residues. CDR1 and CDR2 (germline): ENHRY, SYGVKD. V dropped 8 bases and J dropped 3 bases, with 8 bases sitting between them. The CDR3 protein is CAIGYVGNTIYF. CDR3 DNA sequence: TGTGCCATCGGGTACGTTGGAAACACCATATATTTT.

The rearrangement links TRBV5-6 to TRBJ1-2; no firm D call. In germline, CDR1 is SGHDT, CDR2 YYEEEE. Trimming shortened V by 5 bases and J by 5 bases, and 10 bases separated the two germline ends. The CDR3 totals 12 residues. CDR3 protein: CASSRGGYGYTF. CDR3 DNA sequence: TGTGCCAGCAGTCGGGGTGGTTATGGCTACACCTTC.

J is TRBJ2-3 and V is TRBV24-1; perhaps TRBD2 as D (5 bases). The CDR3 length is 12 residues. V was trimmed by 7 bases and J by 2 bases, leaving 6 bases between them. Germline assignment: CDR1 KGHDR and CDR2 SFDVKD. The chain's CDR3 is CATSRDTDTQYF. The CDR3 DNA is TGTGCCACCAGCCGGGACACAGATACGCAGTATTTT.

This chain joins TRBV10-3 and TRBJ2-7; the D call may be TRBD1 or TRBD2 (5 bases each). CDR1 ENHRY and CDR2 SYGVKD come from the germline V gene. Trimming took 6 bases from V and 6 from J, leaving 18 bases between them. The CDR3 is made up of 14 amino acids. The CDR3: CAISPGTDVFEQYF. The CDR3 DNA reads TGTGCCATCAGCCCCGGGACCGATGTCTTCGAGCAGTACTTC.

This clonotype is termed medium-sized. The chain links TRBV6-2 or TRBV6-3 to TRBJ1-6, with D hard to call. Trimming removed 7 bases from V and 9 bases from J, with 16 bases in between. The CDR3 is 14 amino acids. Per germline, CDR1 MNHEY and CDR2 SVGEGT. This chain's CDR3 is CASTQVARASPLHF. Written as DNA, the CDR3 is TGTGCCAGCACTCAAGTCGCCCGAGCTTCACCCCTCCACTTT.

In its sample, this clonotype was seen a few times. The rearrangement links TRBV29-1 to TRBJ1-3; D is unclear. Germline V gene sequence: CDR1 SQVTM, CDR2 ANQGSEA. This CDR3 is 12 amino acids long. The ends were cut back, 8 bases at V and 0 bases at J, with 8 bases in the middle. CDR3 protein: CSSLSSGNTIYF. CDR3 bases: TGCAGCTCCCTCAGCTCTGGAAACACCATATATTTT.

The gene calls are TRBV6-5 and TRBJ1-2, with D tentatively TRBD1 (6 bases). The V gene lost 7 bases and the J gene lost 8 bases, with 14 bases spanning the gap. The CDR3 sequence is 12 residues long. Germline lookup yields CDR1 MNHEY and CDR2 SVGAGI. The CDR3 nucleotides read TGTGCCAGCACCCTAACAGGGCTCGGCTACACCTTC. Translated, it gives CASTLTGLGYTF.

V and J are TRBV5-6 and TRBJ1-2; possibly TRBD1 for D (5 bases). The CDR3 has 16 amino acids. Trimming removed 0 bases at V and 7 bases at J, with 19 bases between. In germline, CDR1 is SGHDT, CDR2 YYEEEE. CDR3 nucleotide sequence: TGTGCCAGCAGCTTGGATCCGGGGCTGGTTGGAGGTGGCTACACCTTC. It encodes CASSLDPGLVGGGYTF.

V and J are TRBV6-6 and TRBJ1-3; tentative D call: TRBD1 (5 bases). V lost 2 bases and J lost 4, with 12 bases in between. Germline-derived CDR1 and CDR2 are MNHNY and SVGAGI (reference sequence). This CDR3 comprises 15 residues. CDR3 nucleotide sequence: TGTGCCAGCAGTTACGACGGGGGAAAAGGAAACACCATATATTTT. It is translated as CASSYDGGKGNTIYF.

This clonotype showed up just a few times. The CDR3 loop is CAISDVADYEQYF. The CDR3 bases are TGTGCCATCAGTGATGTTGCGGACTACGAGCAGTACTTC. The chain has TRBV10-3 and TRBJ2-7, with no clear D. This CDR3 contains 13 residues. V lost 3 bases to trimming and J lost 3 bases, with 9 bases between them. Germline V gene data show CDR1 as ENHRY and CDR2 as SYGVKD.

This clonotype was seen a handful of times. The rearrangement uses TRBV20-1 and TRBJ1-2; no clear D. V lost 0 bases, J lost 1 base, and 12 bases lay in between. CDR1 and CDR2 (germline): DFQATT, SNEGSKA (reference sequence). The CDR3 totals 15 residues. The CDR3 sequence is CSARDRLRHNYGYTF. DNA for the CDR3: TGCAGTGCTAGAGACAGGCTGCGCCATAACTATGGCTACACCTTC.

This sequence joins TRBV7-2 and TRBJ1-2; 7 bases fit TRBD1. The CDR3 is 15 amino acids. Germline CDR1 is SGHTA and CDR2 is FQGNSA. J gave up 2 bases and V 3 bases, and 6 bases lay outside the gene matches. CDR3 amino acids: CASSLTGTKNYGYTF. The CDR3 bases are TGTGCCAGCAGCTTGACAGGGACTAAGAACTATGGCTACACCTTC.

The chain employs TRBV6-2 or TRBV6-3 and TRBJ1-5; 11 bases are shared with TRBD1. The trim removed 6 bases at V and 1 base at J, leaving 8 bases unmatched. Looked up from germline, CDR1 is MNHEY and CDR2 is SVGEGT. This CDR3 contains 17 residues. The CDR3 nucleotides are TGTGCCAGCAGGGGGTACCGGGACAGGGGGAGCAATCAGCCCCAGCATTTT. It codes for CASRGYRDRGSNQPQHF.

This clonotype was observed a handful of times. This chain joins TRBV19 and TRBJ1-5; 7 positions agree with TRBD1. CDR3 size: 16 residues. The V segment lost 4 bases and the J segment 2 bases; nucleotides outside the gene matches: 8. Germline CDR1 and CDR2: LNHDA and SQIVND (reference sequence). Written as DNA, the CDR3 is TGTGCCAGTAGTACCCCGACAGGGAGAGGCAATCAGCCCCAGCATTTT. It specifies CASSTPTGRGNQPQHF.

The rearrangement links TRBV5-6 to TRBJ2-3; the D gene is possibly TRBD2 (6 bases). CDR1 and CDR2 (germline): SGHDT, YYEEEE. V was shortened by 5 bases and J by 4 bases, with 14 bases between the two germline ends. The CDR3 loop spans 14 amino acids. The CDR3 DNA is TGTGCCAGCAGTCGCAAGTGGGGGGCAGATACGCAGTATTTT. Its translation is CASSRKWGADTQYF.

This clonotype appeared a few times. This sequence joins TRBV20-1 and TRBJ1-2, with TRBD1 identical over 8 bases. Per germline, CDR1 DFQATT and CDR2 SNEGSKA (reference sequence). The V gene end was trimmed by 4 bases and the J gene end by 3 bases; junction bases not matched to a gene: 4. The CDR3 length is 13 residues. DNA of the CDR3: TGCAGTGCTAAAAGGACAGGGCACTATGGCTACACCTTC. It specifies CSAKRTGHYGYTF.

This clonotype has just a few counts. The genes are TRBV7-3 and TRBJ2-3; D gene ambiguous. CDR3 size: 12 residues. V was shortened by 2 bases and J by 6 bases, with 6 bases between the two germline ends. Germline loops: CDR1 SGHTA, CDR2 FQGTGA. CDR3 DNA: TGTGCCAGCAGCTTAGGAGAGGATACGCAGTATTTT. Translated, it gives CASSLGEDTQYF. Full variable domain (rest looked up from reference TRBV7-3 and TRBJ2-3): GAGVSQTPSNKVTEKGKYVELRCDPISGHTALYWYRQSLGQGPEFLIYFQGTGAADDSGLPNDRFFAVRPEGSVSTLKIQRTERGDSAVYLCASSLGEDTQYFGPGTRLTVL.

The chain is built from TRBV29-1 and TRBJ2-3; D is perhaps TRBD2 (6 bases). CDR3 size: 12 residues. Germline V lookup: CDR1 SQVTM, CDR2 ANQGSEA. Trimming left V 4 bases short and J 6 bases short, with 11 bases between. The CDR3 DNA follows: TGCAGCGTTGGGGGACTTTGGGATACGCAGTATTTT. Translated, it gives CSVGGLWDTQYF.

The V call is TRBV4-3, the J call TRBJ1-4; D gene uncertain. Trimming removed 1 base from V and 7 bases from J, with 16 bases in between. Germline CDR1 LGHNA, CDR2 YSLEER. This CDR3 contains 16 residues. The chain's CDR3 is CASSQVSGRKGEKLFF. The CDR3 nucleotides read TGCGCCAGCAGCCAAGTGTCCGGGCGCAAAGGTGAAAAACTGTTTTTT.

This clonotype was seen more than once but under ten times. This sequence joins TRBV6-5 and TRBJ1-2; D not certain. From germline, CDR1 is MNHEY and CDR2 SVGAGI. This CDR3 comprises 14 residues. Trimming took off 2 bases at V and 3 bases at J, with 10 bases between the two ends. The CDR3 reads CASSYNSKHYGYTF. The CDR3 DNA is TGTGCCAGCAGTTACAACAGTAAACACTATGGCTACACCTTC.

The chain is built from TRBV7-3 and TRBJ1-6; D possibly corresponds to TRBD1 (6 bases). From germline, CDR1 is SGHTA and CDR2 FQGTGA. The CDR3 extends over 14 amino acids. V was pared by 0 bases and J by 9 bases, with 9 bases between. The CDR3 protein is CASSLTGGSSPLHF. CDR3 DNA sequence: TGTGCCAGCAGCTTAACAGGGGGTAGTTCACCCCTCCACTTT.

The chain is built from TRBV20-1 and TRBJ1-5; D is ambiguous. Trimming took 6 bases from V and 6 from J, leaving 15 bases between them. CDR1 is DFQATT, CDR2 SNEGSKA, per germline (reference sequence). The CDR3 sequence is 13 residues long. The CDR3: CSAAQWVTQPQHF. The CDR3 DNA sequence: TGCAGTGCGGCTCAATGGGTAACTCAGCCCCAGCATTTT.